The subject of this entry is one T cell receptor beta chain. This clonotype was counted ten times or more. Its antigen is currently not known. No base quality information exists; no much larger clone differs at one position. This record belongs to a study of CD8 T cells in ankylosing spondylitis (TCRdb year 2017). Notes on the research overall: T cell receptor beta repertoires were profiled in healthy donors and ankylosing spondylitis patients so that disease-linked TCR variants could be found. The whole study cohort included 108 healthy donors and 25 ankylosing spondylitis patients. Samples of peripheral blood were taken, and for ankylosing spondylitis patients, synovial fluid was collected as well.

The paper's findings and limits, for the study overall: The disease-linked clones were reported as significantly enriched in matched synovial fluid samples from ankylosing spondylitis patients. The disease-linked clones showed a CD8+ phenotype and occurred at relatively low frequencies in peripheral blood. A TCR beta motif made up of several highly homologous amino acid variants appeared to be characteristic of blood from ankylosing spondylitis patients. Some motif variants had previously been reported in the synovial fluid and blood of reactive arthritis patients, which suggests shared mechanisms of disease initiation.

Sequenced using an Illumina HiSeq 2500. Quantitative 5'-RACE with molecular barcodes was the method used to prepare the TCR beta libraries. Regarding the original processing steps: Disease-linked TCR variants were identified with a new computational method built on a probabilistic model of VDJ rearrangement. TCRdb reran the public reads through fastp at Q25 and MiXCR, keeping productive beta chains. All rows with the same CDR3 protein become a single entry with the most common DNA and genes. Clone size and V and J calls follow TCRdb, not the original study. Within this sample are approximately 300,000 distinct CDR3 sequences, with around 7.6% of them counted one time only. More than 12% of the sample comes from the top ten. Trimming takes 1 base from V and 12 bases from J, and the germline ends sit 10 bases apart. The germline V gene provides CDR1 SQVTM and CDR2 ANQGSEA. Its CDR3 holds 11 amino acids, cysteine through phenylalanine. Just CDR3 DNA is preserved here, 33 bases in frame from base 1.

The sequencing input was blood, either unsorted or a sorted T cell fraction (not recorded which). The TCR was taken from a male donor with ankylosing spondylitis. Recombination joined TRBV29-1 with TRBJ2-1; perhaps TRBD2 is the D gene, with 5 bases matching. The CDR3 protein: CSVEVRGVQFF. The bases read TGCAGCGTTGAAGTTCGGGGAGTGCAGTTCTTC.